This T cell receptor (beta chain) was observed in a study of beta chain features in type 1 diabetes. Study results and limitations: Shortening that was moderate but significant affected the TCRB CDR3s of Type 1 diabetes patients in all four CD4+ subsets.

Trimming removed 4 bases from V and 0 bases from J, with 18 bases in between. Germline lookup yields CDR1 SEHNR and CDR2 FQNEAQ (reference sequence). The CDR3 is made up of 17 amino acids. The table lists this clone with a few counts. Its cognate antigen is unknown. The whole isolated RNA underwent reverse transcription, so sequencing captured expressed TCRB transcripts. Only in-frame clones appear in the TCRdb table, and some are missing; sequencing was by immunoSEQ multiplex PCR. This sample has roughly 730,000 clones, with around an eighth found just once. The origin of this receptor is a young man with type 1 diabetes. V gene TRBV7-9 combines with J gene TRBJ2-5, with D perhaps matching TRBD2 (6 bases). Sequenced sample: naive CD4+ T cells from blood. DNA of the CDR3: TGTGCCAGCAGCTCACCCCCGGGACTGGGGTACCAAGAGACCCAGTACTTC. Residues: CASSSPPGLGYQETQYF.